This TCR beta chain was captured by sequencing in a study of blood T cells in healthy people across ages (dated by TCRdb to the mid-2010s). At the level of the whole study: In model experiments, roughly one uniquely barcoded TCR beta cDNA molecule per two T cells was captured by template switching. Using the same blood draw, the study looked at two additional independent replicas of 1 million unique cDNA reads for two donors, one aged 18 to 30 and the other aged 80 or older. To track age-related changes in TCR beta repertoire diversity, the study relied on deep sequencing normalized with unique cDNA molecular identifiers. To avoid experimental bias, donors of different ages were spread randomly across the sequencing lanes. Four age groups were formed from the donors: young (average approximately 15 years), middle-aged (approximately 40), aged (62) and long-lived (about 75).

Including cysteine and phenylalanine, the CDR3 has 18 amino acids. Just CDR3 DNA is preserved here, 54 bases in frame from base 1. CDR1 MNHEY and CDR2 SMNVEV are derived from the germline V gene (reference sequence). Libraries were made using 5' RACE. Sequencer: Illumina HiSeq 2500. A second PCR of about 7 to 12 cycles was run with a J-beta primer mix and a sample-barcoded 5' primer. Each TCR beta cDNA molecule received a unique molecular identifier from a template-switch 5' adaptor carrying 12 random nucleotides. Each sample yielded at least 3 million CDR3-containing paired-end reads. First-strand cDNA synthesis was performed from all RNA using the Mint cDNA synthesis kit, with priming by a TRBC-specific oligonucleotide. Following uracil-DNA glycosylase treatment, all cDNA underwent a first 18-cycle PCR with the universal primers M1SS and BC2_uni_R. Per the original workflow: For normalization, 1 million high-quality reads were randomly selected from each sample, with every read carrying a distinct molecular identifier. Instead of being binned into consensus sequences, reads that shared molecular identifiers were thrown out. MiTCR, run with a Q25 quality threshold and the strictest error-elimination algorithm, handled CDR3 identification, clonotype clustering and error correction. Lower-bound total TCR beta diversity was estimated with a nonparametric unseen species model using Euler transformation. TCRdb trimmed the raw reads at Q25, called clones with MiXCR and kept productive beta chains. Rows with one shared CDR3 protein collapse into an entry with the most common genes and DNA. The V and J calls were determined by TCRdb, not by the authors. Counted in this sample were 850,000 to 950,000 distinct CDR3 sequences; roughly 26% of them appeared once. The ten largest make up 15% to 20% of the sample.

The donors were roughly 39 Caucasian individuals from Russia, aged 6 to 90 years, who were systemically healthy. Ten milliliters of peripheral blood were collected from each donor into EDTA-treated Vacutainer tubes. Ficoll-Paque density-gradient centrifugation was used to isolate PBMCs, with at least 6.5 million obtained per sample. Total RNA, at least 6 micrograms per sample, was extracted from PBMCs with Trizol reagent. For every donor, an aliquot of PBMCs went through flow cytometry to measure the percentages of naive CD45RAhigh/CD27high T cells. Study-wide findings and limitations: Compared with the aged group, the long-lived group had more naive CD4+ T cells, fewer expanded clones and increased TCR diversity, suggesting age selection. Since profiling was done on bulk unsorted PBMCs, naive and antigen-experienced compartments could not be conclusively compared. There was a strong correlation between observed TCR beta diversity and the percentage of naive T cells measured by flow cytometry. Estimates of total diversity based on one million sequenced T cells were considered lower bounds and underestimates. As age increased, observed TCR beta diversity per million T cells dropped in a roughly linear way, and a significant reduction was already evident by age around 41. Donor CMV infection status was unknown, potentially confounding age-related changes in expanded clonotypes.

Note on this clonotype: Its antigen is still unknown. One junction end does not reproduce the germline sequence, and a read error may be involved.

Sequencing was done on a sample of blood. This clonotype originated in an elderly woman in good health. The chain was built from TRBV27 and TRBJ1-4; the best D guess is TRBD1, with 6 bases matching. The CDR3 has the sequence CAGRSNQGYPPTNEKLFF. The sequenced DNA: TGTGCCGGCAGATCAAACCAGGGGTATCCCCCAACTAATGAAAAACTGTTTTTT. The full variable domain, completed from the reference TRBV27 and TRBJ1-4 proteins outside the CDR3, reads EAQVTQNPRYLITVTGKKLTVTCSQNMNHEYMSWYRQDPGLGLRQIYYSMNVEVTDKGDVPEGYKVSRKEKRNFPLILESPSPNQTSLYFCAGRSNQGYPPTNEKLFFGSGTQLSVL.